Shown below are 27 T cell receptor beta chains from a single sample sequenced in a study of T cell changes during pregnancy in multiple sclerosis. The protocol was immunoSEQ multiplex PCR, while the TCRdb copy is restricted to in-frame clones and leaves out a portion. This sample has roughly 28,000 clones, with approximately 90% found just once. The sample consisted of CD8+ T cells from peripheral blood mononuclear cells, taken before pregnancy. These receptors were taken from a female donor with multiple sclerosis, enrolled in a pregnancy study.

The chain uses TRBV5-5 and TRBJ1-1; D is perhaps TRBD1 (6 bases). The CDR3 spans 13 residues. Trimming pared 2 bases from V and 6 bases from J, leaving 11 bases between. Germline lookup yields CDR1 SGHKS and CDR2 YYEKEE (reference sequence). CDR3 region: CASSLLQGPEAFF. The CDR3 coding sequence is TGTGCCAGCAGCTTATTACAGGGCCCTGAAGCTTTCTTT.

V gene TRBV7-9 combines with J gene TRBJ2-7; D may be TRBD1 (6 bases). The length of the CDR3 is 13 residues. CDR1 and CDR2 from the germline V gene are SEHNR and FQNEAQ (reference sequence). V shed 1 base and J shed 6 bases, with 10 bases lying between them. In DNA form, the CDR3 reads TGTGCCAGCAGCTTAGACAGGGCGGGCGAGCAGTACTTC. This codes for CASSLDRAGEQYF.

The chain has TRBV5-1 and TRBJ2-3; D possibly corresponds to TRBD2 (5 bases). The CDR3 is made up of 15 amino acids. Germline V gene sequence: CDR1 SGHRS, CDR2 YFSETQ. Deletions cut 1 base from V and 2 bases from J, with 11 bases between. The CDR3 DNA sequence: TGCGCCAGCAGCTTGACAGTCCGGGACACAGATACGCAGTATTTT. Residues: CASSLTVRDTDTQYF.

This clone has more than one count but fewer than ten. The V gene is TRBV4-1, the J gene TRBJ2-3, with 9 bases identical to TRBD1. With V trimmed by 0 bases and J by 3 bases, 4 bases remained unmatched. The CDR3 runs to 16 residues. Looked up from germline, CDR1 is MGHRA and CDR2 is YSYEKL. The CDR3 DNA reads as TGCGCCAGCAGCCAAGAACAGGGGGCGCTAACAGATACGCAGTATTTT. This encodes CASSQEQGALTDTQYF.

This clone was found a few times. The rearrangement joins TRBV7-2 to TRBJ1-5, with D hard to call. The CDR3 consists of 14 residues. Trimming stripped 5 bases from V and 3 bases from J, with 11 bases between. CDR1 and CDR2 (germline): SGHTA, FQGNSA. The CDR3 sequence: CASSPPEYNQPQHF. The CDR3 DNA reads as TGTGCCAGCAGCCCCCCGGAGTACAATCAGCCCCAGCATTTT.

CDR3 in amino acids: CASSLEAQGLNIQYF. CDR3 sequence (DNA): TGTGCCAGCAGTTTGGAGGCACAGGGGCTTAACATTCAGTACTTC. The V call is TRBV7-9, the J call TRBJ2-4, with 7 bases lining up with TRBD1. CDR3 length equals 15 residues. Germline V gene data show CDR1 as SEHNR and CDR2 as FQNEAQ (reference sequence). V shed 6 bases and J 7 bases; nucleotides not matched to a gene: 12.

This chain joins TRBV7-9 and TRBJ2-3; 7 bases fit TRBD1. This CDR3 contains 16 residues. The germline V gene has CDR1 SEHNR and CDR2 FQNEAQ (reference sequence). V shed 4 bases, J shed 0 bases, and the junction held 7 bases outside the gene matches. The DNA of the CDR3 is TGTGCCAGCAGCTCACAGGGGTCAACAAGCACAGATACGCAGTATTTT. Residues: CASSSQGSTSTDTQYF.

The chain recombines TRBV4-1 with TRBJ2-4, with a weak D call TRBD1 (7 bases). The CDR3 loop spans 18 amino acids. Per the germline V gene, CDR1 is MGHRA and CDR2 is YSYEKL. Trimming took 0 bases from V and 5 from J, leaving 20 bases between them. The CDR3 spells CASSQESPGGGWENIQYF. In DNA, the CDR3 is TGCGCCAGCAGCCAAGAATCCCCCGGAGGGGGCTGGGAAAACATTCAGTACTTC.

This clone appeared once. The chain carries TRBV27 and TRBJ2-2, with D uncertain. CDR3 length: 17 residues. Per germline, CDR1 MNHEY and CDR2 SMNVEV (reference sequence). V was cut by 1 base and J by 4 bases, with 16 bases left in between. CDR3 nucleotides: TGTGCCAGCAGTTTATTGCAGAGGCCTTTGGGCACCGGGGAGCTGTTTTTT. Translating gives CASSLLQRPLGTGELFF.

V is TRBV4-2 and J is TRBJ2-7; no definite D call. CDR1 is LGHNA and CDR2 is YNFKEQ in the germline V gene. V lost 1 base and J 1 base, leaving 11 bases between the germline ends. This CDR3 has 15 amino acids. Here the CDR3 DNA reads TGTGCCAGCAGCCAAGGGTACGACGGGTCCTACGAGCAGTACTTC. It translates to CASSQGYDGSYEQYF.

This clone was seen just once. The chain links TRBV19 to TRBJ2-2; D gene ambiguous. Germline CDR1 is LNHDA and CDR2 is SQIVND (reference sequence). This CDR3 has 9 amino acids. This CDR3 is CPSGGELFF. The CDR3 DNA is TGTCCCTCGGGCGGGGAGCTGTTTTTT.

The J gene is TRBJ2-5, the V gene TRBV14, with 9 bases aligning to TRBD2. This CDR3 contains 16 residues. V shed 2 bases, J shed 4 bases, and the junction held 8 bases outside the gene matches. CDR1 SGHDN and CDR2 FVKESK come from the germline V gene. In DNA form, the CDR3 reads TGTGCCAGCAGCCAATTCGGCGGGAGGGTGGCAGAGACCCAGTACTTC. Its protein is CASSQFGGRVAETQYF.

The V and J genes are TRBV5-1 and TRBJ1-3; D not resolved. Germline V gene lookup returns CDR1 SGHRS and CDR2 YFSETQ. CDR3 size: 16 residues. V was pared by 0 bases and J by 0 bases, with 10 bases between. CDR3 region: CASSLEAGLSGNTIYF. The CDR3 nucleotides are TGCGCCAGCAGCTTGGAGGCAGGACTCTCTGGAAACACCATATATTTT.

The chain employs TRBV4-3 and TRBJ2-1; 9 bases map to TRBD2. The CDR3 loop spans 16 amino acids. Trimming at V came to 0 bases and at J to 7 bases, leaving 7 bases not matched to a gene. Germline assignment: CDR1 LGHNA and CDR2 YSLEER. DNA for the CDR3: TGCGCCAGCAGCCAAGATCGCGGGCGGGGGGGGAATGAGCAGTTCTTC. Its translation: CASSQDRGRGGNEQFF.

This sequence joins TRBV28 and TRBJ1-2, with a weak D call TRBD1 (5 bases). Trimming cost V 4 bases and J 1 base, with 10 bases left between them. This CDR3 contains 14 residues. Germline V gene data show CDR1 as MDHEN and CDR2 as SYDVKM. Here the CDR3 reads CASSYQGSNYGYTF. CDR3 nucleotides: TGTGCCAGCAGTTATCAGGGTAGTAACTATGGCTACACCTTC.

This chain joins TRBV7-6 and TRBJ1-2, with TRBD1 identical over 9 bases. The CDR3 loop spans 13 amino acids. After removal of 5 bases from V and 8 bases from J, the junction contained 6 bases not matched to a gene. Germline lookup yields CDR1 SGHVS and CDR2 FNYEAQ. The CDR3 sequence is CASSKGQGGGYTF. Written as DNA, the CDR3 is TGTGCCAGCAGCAAGGGACAGGGTGGCGGCTACACCTTC.

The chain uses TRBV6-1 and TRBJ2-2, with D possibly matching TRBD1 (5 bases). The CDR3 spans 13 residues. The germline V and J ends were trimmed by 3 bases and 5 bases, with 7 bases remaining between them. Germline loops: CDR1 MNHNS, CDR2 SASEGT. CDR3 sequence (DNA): TGTGCCAGCAGTGACAGGGTAACCGGGGAGCTGTTTTTT. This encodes CASSDRVTGELFF.

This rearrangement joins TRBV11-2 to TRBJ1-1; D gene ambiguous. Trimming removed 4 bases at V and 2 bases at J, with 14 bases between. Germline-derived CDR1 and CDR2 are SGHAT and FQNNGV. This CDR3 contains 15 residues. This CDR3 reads CASSSGRRENTEAFF. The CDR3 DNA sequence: TGTGCCAGCAGCTCGGGCCGGAGGGAAAACACTGAAGCTTTCTTT. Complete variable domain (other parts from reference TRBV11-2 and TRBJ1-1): EAGVAQSPRYKIIEKRQSVAFWCNPISGHATLYWYQQILGQGPKLLIQFQNNGVVDDSQLPKDRFSAERLKGVDSTLKIQPAKLEDSAVYLCASSSGRRENTEAFFGQGTRLTVV.

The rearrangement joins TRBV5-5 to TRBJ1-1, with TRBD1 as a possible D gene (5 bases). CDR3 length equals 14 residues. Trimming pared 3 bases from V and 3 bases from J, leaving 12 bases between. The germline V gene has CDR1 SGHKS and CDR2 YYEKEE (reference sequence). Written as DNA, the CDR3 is TGTGCCAGCAGCTGGAGGGCAGGGCACACTGAAGCTTTCTTT. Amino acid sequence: CASSWRAGHTEAFF.

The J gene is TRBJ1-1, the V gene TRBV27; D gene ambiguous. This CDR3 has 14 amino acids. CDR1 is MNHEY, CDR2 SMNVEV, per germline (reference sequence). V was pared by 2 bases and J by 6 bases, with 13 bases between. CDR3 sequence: CASSLRGIGAEAFF. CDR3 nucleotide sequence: TGTGCCAGCAGTTTAAGAGGGATTGGCGCTGAAGCTTTCTTT.

CDR3 loop: CASSFGTEETQYF. The DNA for the CDR3 is TGTGCCAGCAGCTTCGGGACAGAAGAGACCCAGTACTTC. The chain uses TRBV7-6 and TRBJ2-5; 7 bases match TRBD1. Germline values: CDR1 SGHVS, CDR2 FNYEAQ. The V and J ends lost 3 bases and 3 bases, in that order; junction bases with no gene match: 1. The CDR3 contains 13 residues.

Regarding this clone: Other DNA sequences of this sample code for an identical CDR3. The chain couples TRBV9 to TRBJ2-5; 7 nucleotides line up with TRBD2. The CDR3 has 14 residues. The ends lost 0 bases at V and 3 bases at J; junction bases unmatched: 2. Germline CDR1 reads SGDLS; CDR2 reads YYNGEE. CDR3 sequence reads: CASSVAGGKETQYF. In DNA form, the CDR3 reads TGTGCCAGCAGCGTAGCCGGGGGGAAAGAGACCCAGTACTTC. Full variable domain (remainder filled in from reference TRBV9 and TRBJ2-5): DSGVTQTPKHLITATGQRVTLRCSPRSGDLSVYWYQQSLDQGLQFLIQYYNGEERAKGNILERFSAQQFPDLHSELNLSSLELGDSALYFCASSVAGGKETQYFGPGTRLLVL.

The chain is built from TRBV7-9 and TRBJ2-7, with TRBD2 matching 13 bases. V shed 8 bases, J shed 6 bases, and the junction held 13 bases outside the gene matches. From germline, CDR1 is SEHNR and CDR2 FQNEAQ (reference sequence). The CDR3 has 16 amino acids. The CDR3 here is CASPPEGLAGSPEQYF. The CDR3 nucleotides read TGTGCCAGCCCCCCTGAGGGACTAGCGGGGTCTCCCGAGCAGTACTTC.

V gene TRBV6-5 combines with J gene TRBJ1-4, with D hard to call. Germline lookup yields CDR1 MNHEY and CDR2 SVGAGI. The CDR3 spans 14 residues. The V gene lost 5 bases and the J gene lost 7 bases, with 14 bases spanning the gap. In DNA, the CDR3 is TGTGCCAGCAGTCCAGGCGCTCGGGGTGAAAAACTGTTTTTT. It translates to CASSPGARGEKLFF.

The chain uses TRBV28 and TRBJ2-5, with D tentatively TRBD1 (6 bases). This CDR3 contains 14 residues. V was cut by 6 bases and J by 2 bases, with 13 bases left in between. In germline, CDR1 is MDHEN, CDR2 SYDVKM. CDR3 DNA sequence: TGTGCCAGCAGGGGCCCAGGGGTACAAGAGACCCAGTACTTC. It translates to CASRGPGVQETQYF.

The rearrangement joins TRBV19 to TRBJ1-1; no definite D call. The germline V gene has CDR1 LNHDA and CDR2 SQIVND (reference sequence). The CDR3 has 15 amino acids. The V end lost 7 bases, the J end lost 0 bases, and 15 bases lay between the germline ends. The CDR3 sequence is CASILPVRLNTEAFF. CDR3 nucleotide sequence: TGTGCCAGTATCCTCCCGGTCAGGTTGAACACTGAAGCTTTCTTT. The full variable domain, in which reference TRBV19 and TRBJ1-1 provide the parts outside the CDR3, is DGGITQSPKYLFRKEGQNVTLSCEQNLNHDAMYWYRQDPGQGLRLIYYSQIVNDFQKGDIAEGYSVSREKKESFPLTVTSAQKNPTAFYLCASILPVRLNTEAFFGQGTRLTVV.

The CDR3 DNA follows: TGTGCCACCCTGGAGGGGAACACTGAAGCTTTCTTT. This sequence encodes CATLEGNTEAFF. The chain joins TRBV15 to TRBJ1-1; D is unresolved. This CDR3 has 12 residues. Germline-derived CDR1 and CDR2 are LNHNV and YYDKDF (reference sequence). V was trimmed by 8 bases and J by 1 base, leaving 8 bases between them.